The 17 T cell receptor beta chains below come from one sample, sequenced in a study of T cells in Graves' hyperthyroidism and ophthalmopathy. The source material, RNA transcripts, was used to amplify TCR beta CDR3 regions. Carried out on the TCR CDR3, a first-round RT-PCR used the HTBI primer set. Each CDR3 protein gets one entry after TCRdb re-called the multiplex PCR reads with MiXCR. The table shows hundreds of thousands of distinct CDR3 sequences, with 14% to 15% occurring only once. The sequencing input was blood. Receptor source: a man in his late teens or twenties with Graves' ophthalmopathy.

This clonotype has ten or more counts. The rearrangement joins TRBV29-1 to TRBJ2-5; TRBD1 might be the D (6 bases). This CDR3 region has 13 residues. Germline V gene data show CDR1 as SQVTM and CDR2 as ANQGSEA. Trimming took 6 bases from V and 1 from J, leaving 12 bases between them. CDR3 bases: TGCAGCGTAAGGACGGACAGCCAAGAGACCCAGTACTTC. This codes for CSVRTDSQETQYF.

This clonotype was seen ten or more times. The chain has TRBV12-3 or TRBV12-4 and TRBJ2-3; 10 bases fit TRBD2. This CDR3 has 15 residues. The trim removed 8 bases at V and 1 base at J, leaving 6 bases unmatched. The CDR3 region has the DNA TGTGCCAGCGGAATCCTAGCGGGAGGCACAGATACGCAGTATTTT. This encodes CASGILAGGTDTQYF.

This clonotype was seen ten or more times. The V and J genes are TRBV20-1 and TRBJ2-2; 7 positions agree with TRBD1. Germline values: CDR1 DFQATT, CDR2 SNEGSKA (reference sequence). The V gene end was trimmed by 6 bases and the J gene end by 4 bases; junction bases not matched to a gene: 8. The CDR3 extends over 14 amino acids. The CDR3 loop reads CSAAGTDFTGELFF. The CDR3 DNA reads TGCAGTGCGGCCGGGACAGACTTCACCGGGGAGCTGTTTTTT.

This clonotype was found many times. The gene calls are TRBV6-1 and TRBJ2-1; D unresolved. The length of the CDR3 is 15 residues. CDR1 and CDR2 (germline): MNHNS, SASEGT. V was pared by 5 bases and J by 4 bases, with 15 bases between. The CDR3 protein is CASSLSFGQYNEQFF. The CDR3 bases are TGTGCCAGCAGTTTGAGCTTTGGGCAGTACAATGAGCAGTTCTTC.

Ten or more counts support this clonotype. This chain uses TRBV7-9 with TRBJ2-3; 7 nucleotides match TRBD2. Germline loops: CDR1 SEHNR, CDR2 FQNEAQ (reference sequence). The CDR3 loop spans 15 amino acids. V was clipped by 5 bases and J by 0 bases; unmatched bases: 5. Here the CDR3 reads CASSRSGSSTDTQYF. The CDR3 bases are TGTGCCAGCAGCCGTAGCGGGTCTAGCACAGATACGCAGTATTTT.

This clonotype was counted ten times or more. V gene TRBV20-1 combines with J gene TRBJ1-2; TRBD1 is a possible D gene (5 bases). The length of the CDR3 is 14 residues. Per germline, CDR1 DFQATT and CDR2 SNEGSKA (reference sequence). V lost 0 bases and J lost 4, with 12 bases in between. The CDR3 sequence is CSARDQAGTYGYTF. CDR3 in DNA: TGCAGTGCTAGAGATCAGGCAGGGACCTATGGCTACACCTTC.

This clonotype was counted ten times or more. At one end, the junction sequence differs from germline, possibly due to a read error. The chain links TRBV15 to TRBJ2-5; a possible D gene is TRBD2 (6 bases). The CDR3 contains 17 residues. Germline V gene lookup returns CDR1 LNHNV and CDR2 YYDKDF (reference sequence). The CDR3 protein is CATSRAGAGRQQEAQYF. In DNA, the CDR3 is TGTGCCACCAGCAGGGCCGGGGCGGGGCGACAACAAGAGGCCCAGTACTTC.

This clonotype was seen at least ten times. The germline gene is not matched at one end of the junction; a read error may be the cause. The chain joins TRBV7-9 to TRBJ2-3; either TRBD1 or TRBD2 may fit D (5 bases each). Looked up from germline, CDR1 is SEHNR and CDR2 is FQNEAQ (reference sequence). CDR3 size: 15 residues. The CDR3 nucleotides read TGTGCCGGCAGCCCTGGGGGAACTAGCACAGATACGCAGTATTTT. This sequence encodes CAGSPGGTSTDTQYF. The full variable domain, rest sourced from reference TRBV7-9 and TRBJ2-3, is DTGVSQNPRHKITKRGQNVTFRCDPISEHNRLYWYRQTLGQGPEFLTYFQNEAQLEKSRLLSDRFSAERPKGSFSTLEIQRTEQGDSAMYLCAGSPGGTSTDTQYFGPGTRLTVL.

This clonotype showed up many times. The V and J genes are TRBV3-1 and TRBJ2-7; 9 nucleotides line up with TRBD2. The CDR3 loop spans 16 amino acids. Germline V gives CDR1 LGHDT, CDR2 YNNKEL (reference sequence). With V trimmed by 1 base and J by 1 base, 5 bases remained unmatched. CDR3: CASSQAGLAGSYEQYF. In DNA, the CDR3 is TGTGCCAGCAGCCAAGCGGGGCTAGCGGGGTCCTACGAGCAGTACTTC.

The chain's CDR3 is CAISESGQAPAGYTF. CDR3 coding DNA: TGTGCCATCAGTGAGTCGGGACAGGCTCCCGCTGGCTACACCTTC. The chain links TRBV10-3 to TRBJ1-2; 8 bases are shared with TRBD1. The CDR3 length is 15 residues. The germline V gene encodes CDR1 ENHRY and CDR2 SYGVKD. V trimming: 0 bases; J trimming: 7 bases; junction bases outside the gene matches: 7.

On this clonotype itself: A clone one base away is much larger, so this may be a read error. This sequence joins TRBV3-1 and TRBJ1-2; 7 bases fit TRBD1. The J segment lost 5 bases and the V segment lost 4 bases, leaving 7 bases of the junction unmatched. From germline, CDR1 is LGHDT and CDR2 YNNKEL (reference sequence). This CDR3 has 14 amino acids. CDR3 residues: CASSPRGGGYGYTF. The CDR3 DNA sequence: TGTGCCAGCAGCCCCAGGGGGGGTGGGTATGGCTACACCTTC.

This clonotype was seen many times. The chain is built from TRBV5-6 and TRBJ1-1, with D possibly being TRBD1 (6 bases). In germline, CDR1 is SGHDT, CDR2 YYEEEE. V dropped 0 bases and J dropped 6 bases, with 15 bases sitting between them. The CDR3 has 15 residues. The chain's CDR3 is CASSLGAGVLAEAFF. The CDR3 region has the DNA TGTGCCAGCAGCTTGGGGGCAGGGGTGTTGGCTGAAGCTTTCTTT.

In its sample, this clonotype was seen many times. The chain combines TRBV3-1 with TRBJ1-2, with TRBD1 as a possible D gene (5 bases). The germline V gene has CDR1 LGHDT and CDR2 YNNKEL (reference sequence). The V and J ends lost 2 bases and 6 bases respectively, with 7 bases between them. The CDR3 length is 12 residues. The DNA for the CDR3 is TGTGCCAGCAGCCAATTACAGGATGGCTACACCTTC. As protein: CASSQLQDGYTF.

This clonotype was seen ten or more times. This rearrangement joins TRBV20-1 to TRBJ2-3; the match to TRBD2 covers 10 bases. The CDR3 length is 15 residues. The V gene's germline CDR1 is DFQATT and CDR2 SNEGSKA (reference sequence). After removal of 6 bases from V and 1 base from J, the junction contained 7 bases not matched to a gene. The CDR3 DNA sequence: TGCAGTGCCACAGGGACTAGCGACCGCACAGATACGCAGTATTTT. Translating it yields CSATGTSDRTDTQYF.

This clonotype was detected many times. The rearrangement uses TRBV6-1 and TRBJ2-1, with D uncertain. Per the germline V gene, CDR1 is MNHNS and CDR2 is SASEGT. Trimming removed 7 bases at V and 6 bases at J, with 7 bases between. The CDR3 totals 11 residues. The CDR3 DNA sequence: TGTGCCAGCACAGGTGGCAATGAGCAGTTCTTC. Its protein is CASTGGNEQFF.

CDR3 nucleotide sequence: TGTGCCATCAGTGAGTCGGAATCGGGACAGGGCACGGAGACCCAGTACTTC. It translates to CAISESESGQGTETQYF. V gene TRBV10-3 combines with J gene TRBJ2-5, with TRBD1 identical over 9 bases. This CDR3 comprises 17 residues. Germline V gene data show CDR1 as ENHRY and CDR2 as SYGVKD. The J segment lost 5 bases and the V segment lost 0 bases, leaving 10 bases of the junction unmatched.

The rearrangement links TRBV6-1 to TRBJ2-7, with a weak D call TRBD2 (5 bases). This CDR3 has 13 amino acids. CDR1 and CDR2 from the germline V gene are MNHNS and SASEGT. V lost 8 bases to trimming and J lost 3 bases, with 14 bases between them. DNA for the CDR3: TGTGCCAGCTCCCCCGGGGAGCACTACGAGCAGTACTTC. It translates to CASSPGEHYEQYF.